This TCR beta chain was recovered during a study of blood T cell repertoires in COVID-19. This clone has just one count. The V gene's germline CDR1 is SNHLY and CDR2 FYNNEI. The V and J ends lost 9 bases and 0 bases respectively, with 12 bases between them. The CDR3 has 14 residues. Assay: immunoSEQ multiplex PCR; the TCRdb copy retains only in-frame clones and omits some. The sample carries tens of thousands of clones, roughly 90% recorded once. The chain employs TRBV2 and TRBJ1-3; D gene ambiguous. The TCR originated in a human donor in a cohort sampled during active COVID-19. The material sequenced was peripheral blood. CDR3 sequence: CASREGASGNTIYF. The DNA for the CDR3 is TGTGCCAGTCGCGAGGGAGCCTCTGGAAACACCATATATTTT.